This entry lists 2 T cell receptor beta chains sequenced from one sample in a study of CD8 T cells in ankylosing spondylitis. Via MiXCR, TCRdb re-called the 5' RACE reads, giving one row per CDR3 protein. The sample has roughly 40,000 distinct CDR3 sequences, under 4.5% seen once. Material for sequencing was blood, either unsorted or a sorted T cell fraction (not recorded which). The receptors shown here come from a female donor with ankylosing spondylitis or in good health (not recorded which).

This clonotype has at least ten counts. This rearrangement joins TRBV9 to TRBJ2-2; D is possibly TRBD1 or TRBD2 (5 bases each). There are 16 residues in the CDR3. V lost 1 base to trimming and J lost 5 bases, with 15 bases between them. Per the germline V gene, CDR1 is SGDLS and CDR2 is YYNGEE. The CDR3 protein is CASSVWGKALTGELFF. In DNA, the CDR3 is TGTGCCAGCAGCGTATGGGGGAAGGCCTTGACCGGGGAGCTGTTTTTT. The variable domain in full, with the rest retrieved from reference TRBV9 and TRBJ2-2, is DSGVTQTPKHLITATGQRVTLRCSPRSGDLSVYWYQQSLDQGLQFLIQYYNGEERAKGNILERFSAQQFPDLHSELNLSSLELGDSALYFCASSVWGKALTGELFFGEGSRLTVL.

This clonotype was seen ten or more times. The V call is TRBV9, the J call TRBJ2-3; D remains unclear. Germline V gene sequence: CDR1 SGDLS, CDR2 YYNGEE. This CDR3 region has 15 residues. The germline V and J ends were trimmed by 3 bases and 0 bases, with 11 bases remaining between them. The chain's CDR3 is CASSAVLPSTDTQYF. For the CDR3, the DNA is TGTGCCAGCAGCGCCGTCTTACCTAGCACAGATACGCAGTATTTT.